This TCR beta chain was identified in a study of blood T cell repertoires in COVID-19. Per the original data handling: Quantification of nucleated cells was approximated via reference gene primer amplification. This table comes from immunoSEQ multiplex PCR, and its TCRdb copy is limited to in-frame clones, with some not included. The V and J calls and the clone size are those of that table, but D and trimming were determined from the DNA. The repertoire includes around 230,000 clones, 87% of them detected once, and under 13% sits in the top ten. Germline V gene data show CDR1 as LGHNA and CDR2 as YNFKEQ. This CDR3 is built from 14 residues. V lost 1 base and J lost 7, with 14 bases in between. Participant age was roughly 18 to 90 years, and participants resided in fewer than 30 US areas. Assignments of participants to cohorts depended upon their own reported clinical history.

J is TRBJ2-7 and V is TRBV4-2, with D uncertain. Source material: PBMCs or T cells enriched from blood (not recorded which). The receptor was derived from a man aged 18 to 29 with acute COVID-19. DNA for the CDR3: TGTGCCAGCAGCCAAGGGTCCGCGGAGTCAGAGCAGTACTTC. This sequence encodes CASSQGSAESEQYF.